This is a list of T cell receptor beta chains from one sample in a study of shared clonotypes between healthy human individuals. Clones were sequenced by immunoSEQ multiplex PCR, and TCRdb holds only the in-frame ones, with some missing. The table lists roughly 490,000 clones, about 79% of them singletons. The sample consisted of PBMCs. These receptors all come from a woman aged 40 to 50 in good health. Some clones in this sample may be carry-over from other donors' samples. CDR3s include the opening cysteine and the closing phenylalanine or tryptophan. Each record gives: J gene, D gene, clone size, V gene, CDR3 DNA, CDR3 protein. D genes are given only for firm matches. The size field is filled for only some rows; it gives once, few, many or a size class.

>TRBJ2-2|-|-|TRBV10-1
TGCGCCAGCAGTGCCGACGGATCAGGGGAGCTGTTTTTT
CASSADGSGELFF
>TRBJ2-3|TRBD2|-|TRBV5-1
TGCGCCAGCAGCTTGGAAGGGACTAGCGACGATACGCAGTATTTT
CASSLEGTSDDTQYF
>TRBJ1-1|TRBD1|few|TRBV4-1
TGCGCCAGCAGCCATCCGGGACAGGGGTTGAGTCGGACTGAAGCTTTCTTT
CASSHPGQGLSRTEAFF
>TRBJ2-7|TRBD1|-|TRBV10-2
TGCGCCAGCAGTGCACAGGGGTTCTACGAGCAGTACTTC
CASSAQGFYEQYF
>TRBJ2-7|TRBD2|few|TRBV28
TGTGCCAGCAGGCCTGCTGGGACTAGCGGGAGGGCCCGCGAGCAGTACTTC
CASRPAGTSGRAREQYF
>TRBJ2-3|TRBD2|few|TRBV12-5
TGTGCTAGTGCGATTGGGCTAGCGGAGAGGCATACGCAGTATTTT
CASAIGLAERHTQYF
>TRBJ1-2|-|many|TRBV5-1
TGCGCCAGCAGCTTTAACAGGTCTGCTAACTATGGCTACACCTTC
CASSFNRSANYGYTF
>TRBJ2-5|TRBD2|-|TRBV2
TGTGCCAGCACAAAGGGACTAGCGGATCAAGAGACCCAGTACTTC
CASTKGLADQETQYF
>TRBJ1-3|TRBD1|-|TRBV30
TGTGCCTGGAGCCGGACAGGGGGAAACACCATATATTTT
CAWSRTGGNTIYF
>TRBJ2-5|-|-|TRBV9
TGTGCCAGCAGCCCTCCCATCGGGACCCAGTACTTC
CASSPPIGTQYF
>TRBJ2-1|TRBD2|-|TRBV27
TGTGCCAGCAGCACTTTCAGGCGGGGGGTCTACAATGAGCAGTTCTTC
CASSTFRRGVYNEQFF
>TRBJ1-5|-|-|TRBV28
TGTGCCAGCAGTTTCGGGGAATTACAGCCCCAGCATTTT
CASSFGELQPQHF
>TRBJ2-2|-|-|TRBV11-3
TGTGCCAGCAGCTTAGAGGTCAGAGGGGAGCTGTTTTTT
CASSLEVRGELFF
>TRBJ1-2|TRBD1|-|TRBV6-5
TGTGCCAGCAGTTACTCGGGACAGGGCACTTATGGCTACACCTTC
CASSYSGQGTYGYTF
>TRBJ1-2|-|-|TRBV27
TGTGCCAGCAGTTTATCTAAGGGACGGAATAACTATGGCTACACCTTC
CASSLSKGRNNYGYTF
>TRBJ2-6|-|-|TRBV18
TGTGCCAGCTCACTAGTGATCTCTGGGGCCAACGTCCTGACTTTC
CASSLVISGANVLTF
>TRBJ2-3|-|-|TRBV10-1
TGCGCCAGCAGTGAGTTTACAGGCACAGATACGCAGTATTTT
CASSEFTGTDTQYF
>TRBJ2-3|-|-|TRBV29-1
TGCAGCGTTGGAGGGAAAGATACGCAGTATTTT
CSVGGKDTQYF
>TRBJ2-1|-|-|TRBV28
TGTGCCAGCAGTCTCCCCAATTTAAGAAATGAGCAGTTCTTC
CASSLPNLRNEQFF
>TRBJ2-3|TRBD2|-|TRBV14
TGTGCCAGCAGCCAAACTAGCGGGAGGAATACAGATACGCAGTATTTT
CASSQTSGRNTDTQYF
>TRBJ2-7|-|-|TRBV6-8
TGTGCCAGCAGAAACCGATACGAGCAGTACTTC
CASRNRYEQYF
>TRBJ2-5|TRBD2|-|TRBV5-4
TGTGCCAGCAGCTTGGCCAGGTCTAGCGGACAAGAGACCCAGTACTTC
CASSLARSSGQETQYF
>TRBJ1-2|-|few|TRBV29-1
TGCAGCGTCACCCTGCCGGGGGGCGGCTACACCTTC
CSVTLPGGGYTF
>TRBJ2-1|-|-|TRBV10-3
TGTGCCATCAGTGAACGGGACGCGAGCTCCTACAATGAGCAGTTCTTC
CAISERDASSYNEQFF
>TRBJ2-1|TRBD2|-|TRBV28
TGTGCCAGCAGTGCCCCGGAGCGGGAGTTGCGGAATGAGCAGTTCTTC
CASSAPERELRNEQFF
>TRBJ1-5|-|few|TRBV29-1
TGCAGCGTGAAACAGGATAGCAATCAGCCCCAGCATTTT
CSVKQDSNQPQHF
>TRBJ1-5|-|-|TRBV28
TGTGCCAGCAGTTTTTTCGGATATGGGGGCAATCAGCCCCAGCATTTT
CASSFFGYGGNQPQHF
>TRBJ2-1|TRBD2|-|TRBV5-1
TGCGCCAGCAGCGGTAGCGGGAGTGCTTGGAATGAGCAGTTCTTC
CASSGSGSAWNEQFF
>TRBJ1-3|-|-|TRBV19
TGTGCCAGTAGAGCGGGGGCTTCCGGAAACACCATATATTTT
CASRAGASGNTIYF
>TRBJ2-7|TRBD2|-|TRBV20-1
TGCAGTGCTAGTGGGAGGGACGAGCAGTACTTC
CSASGRDEQYF
>TRBJ2-1|-|once|TRBV6-1
TGTGCCAGTGAGCGGGTAGGAACCGAGCAGTTCTTC
CASERVGTEQFF
>TRBJ2-1|TRBD2|once|TRBV11-2
TGTGCCAGCAGCTTAGGCTTTCAAAGCGGGAGGGGTGAGCAGTTCTTC
CASSLGFQSGRGEQFF